The 25 T cell receptor beta chains below were found in one sample sequenced in a study of blood T cell repertoires in COVID-19. The data were produced by immunoSEQ multiplex PCR, yet TCRdb's version contains in-frame clones alone and is incomplete. Of under 50,000 clones listed, approximately 85% are singletons. Specimen: peripheral blood. These receptors originate from a human donor in a cohort sampled during active COVID-19.

The CDR3 bases are TGTGCCAGCAGCTTGGACGGAGTTGGTGAGGGGGAGCTGTTTTTT. Its translation: CASSLDGVGEGELFF. This chain links TRBV5-4 with TRBJ2-2; no firm D call. V shed 0 bases and J shed 8 bases, with 14 bases lying between them. CDR1 is SGHNT and CDR2 is YYREEE in the germline V gene (reference sequence). The CDR3 consists of 15 residues.

This clone was seen a few times. This rearrangement joins TRBV9 to TRBJ1-2; 9 bases line up with TRBD1. Losses at the gene ends were 3 bases for V and 8 bases for J; bases not matched to a gene: 14. Germline lookup yields CDR1 SGDLS and CDR2 YYNGEE. The CDR3 spans 16 residues. CDR3 coding DNA: TGTGCCAGCAGCGGAGATGCGGACAGGGGACTCAAGGGCTACACCTTC. Amino acids: CASSGDADRGLKGYTF.

This sequence joins TRBV18 and TRBJ1-1; weak D call: TRBD1 (6 bases). CDR1 is KGHSH, CDR2 LQKENI, per germline. The length of the CDR3 is 14 residues. Trimming left V 5 bases short and J 6 bases short, with 16 bases between. CDR3 loop: CASSIGRDTAEAFF. DNA for the CDR3: TGTGCCAGCTCAATAGGCCGGGACACAGCTGAAGCTTTCTTT.

This clone was seen more than once but under ten times. The rearrangement links TRBV9 to TRBJ1-4; D might be TRBD1 (6 bases). Germline CDR1 reads SGDLS; CDR2 reads YYNGEE. V was cut by 0 bases and J by 6 bases, with 15 bases left in between. The CDR3 is made up of 16 amino acids. CDR3 region: CASSVGAGTYDEKLFF. CDR3 nucleotides: TGTGCCAGCAGCGTAGGGGCCGGGACATACGATGAAAAACTGTTTTTT.

The V and J genes are TRBV6-4 and TRBJ1-2, with 7 bases lining up with TRBD1. Germline values: CDR1 MRHNA, CDR2 SNTAGT. The CDR3 is 14 residues long. V gave up 4 bases and J gave up 4 bases; unmatched junction bases: 6. CDR3: CASSGGPGGYGYTF. The DNA of the CDR3 is TGTGCCAGCAGTGGAGGGCCAGGGGGCTATGGCTACACCTTC.

This chain's CDR3 is CASSEMFPGDREKLFF. The CDR3, as DNA: TGTGCCAGCAGTGAAATGTTCCCAGGGGACCGGGAAAAACTGTTTTTT. The J gene is TRBJ1-4, the V gene TRBV2; D may be TRBD1 (6 bases). Germline CDR1 and CDR2: SNHLY and FYNNEI. The CDR3 sequence is 16 residues long. V dropped 2 bases and J dropped 8 bases, with 18 bases sitting between them.

The rearrangement uses TRBV30 and TRBJ2-7; D may be TRBD2 (7 bases). V was shortened by 3 bases and J by 0 bases, with 18 bases between the two germline ends. Per the germline V gene, CDR1 is GTSNPN and CDR2 is SVGIG (reference sequence). The CDR3 consists of 16 residues. The CDR3 DNA reads TGTGCCTGGAGGTCCTACCGGGGGGCGAGCTCCTACGAGCAGTACTTC. Protein product: CAWRSYRGASSYEQYF.

In nucleotides, the CDR3 is TGTGCCAGCAGCTTAGCGGGGCTAGAGACCCAGTACTTC. It translates to CASSLAGLETQYF. The rearrangement uses TRBV7-8 and TRBJ2-5; tentatively, D is TRBD1 (5 bases). The CDR3 extends over 13 amino acids. Germline lookup yields CDR1 SGHVS and CDR2 FQNEAQ. Trimming left V 0 bases short and J 4 bases short, with 6 bases between.

V usage is TRBV3-1 (or the pseudogene TRBV3-2) and J usage is TRBJ2-3, with 9 positions matching TRBD1. The CDR3 consists of 17 residues. V shed 4 bases and J 0 bases; nucleotides not matched to a gene: 8. Germline-derived CDR1 and CDR2 are LGHDT and YNNKEL (reference sequence). This CDR3 is CASSPNPGQGSTDTQYF. The DNA for the CDR3 is TGTGCCAGCAGCCCTAATCCGGGACAGGGCAGCACAGATACGCAGTATTTT.

The rearrangement links TRBV18 to TRBJ1-2, with 7 bases aligning to TRBD1. Per the germline V gene, CDR1 is KGHSH and CDR2 is LQKENI. V lost 2 bases, J lost 6 bases, and 3 bases stayed unmatched. This CDR3 has 13 residues. The CDR3 spells CASSPNTGDGYTF. The CDR3 region has the DNA TGTGCCAGCTCACCAAATACAGGGGATGGCTACACCTTC.

The chain joins TRBV2 to TRBJ2-7; D possibly corresponds to TRBD1 (5 bases). V gave up 8 bases and J gave up 4 bases, with 12 bases separating them. CDR3 length equals 12 residues. Germline assignment: CDR1 SNHLY and CDR2 FYNNEI. Written as DNA, the CDR3 is TGTGCCAGCTCCTCAAGGGGTTACGAGCAGTACTTC. This gives the protein CASSSRGYEQYF.

The chain carries TRBV10-3 and TRBJ2-7, with 7 bases lining up with TRBD2. V dropped 0 bases and J dropped 3; count of bases not matched to a gene: 11. CDR3 length: 17 amino acids. Germline V CDR1 and CDR2: ENHRY, SYGVKD. The CDR3 DNA reads TGTGCCATCAGTGAGTCGGATGGGGGGGGGTTTGGCTACGAGCAGTACTTC. This codes for CAISESDGGGFGYEQYF.

This chain joins TRBV23-1 and TRBJ1-4, with D maybe TRBD1 (6 bases). TRBV23-1 is given ORF status, its function remaining uncertain. The CDR3 is 15 amino acids. The germline V and J ends were trimmed by 4 bases and 1 base, with 10 bases remaining between them. The CDR3, as DNA: TGCGCCAGCAGTCCACAGGGATTAACTAATGAAAAACTGTTTTTT. This sequence encodes CASSPQGLTNEKLFF.

The V call is TRBV3-1 (or the pseudogene TRBV3-2), the J call TRBJ2-5, with 10 bases aligning to TRBD2. In germline, CDR1 is LGHDT, CDR2 YNNKEL (reference sequence). There are 14 residues in the CDR3. With 4 bases clipped from V and 5 bases from J, the junction kept 4 bases outside the gene matches. The CDR3 nucleotides read TGTGCCAGCAGCCGAGCGGGGGGGAGGGAGACCCAGTACTTC. Its translation is CASSRAGGRETQYF.

The rearrangement uses TRBV4-1 and TRBJ1-5, with 8 positions matching TRBD1. After removal of 4 bases from V and 5 bases from J, the junction contained 4 bases not matched to a gene. Germline V lookup: CDR1 MGHRA, CDR2 YSYEKL. The CDR3 is made up of 14 amino acids. The CDR3 spells CASSPRGLDQPQHF. In nucleotides, the CDR3 is TGCGCCAGCAGCCCCAGGGGGCTTGATCAGCCCCAGCATTTT.

In nucleotides, the CDR3 is TGTGCCAGCAGCCCGGGGGACTGGTACAATGAGCAGTTCTTC. It translates to CASSPGDWYNEQFF. The chain links TRBV11-2 to TRBJ2-1, with a tentative D call TRBD2 (6 bases). The CDR3 length is 14 residues. V lost 5 bases to trimming and J lost 4 bases, with 12 bases between them. Germline V CDR1 and CDR2: SGHAT, FQNNGV.

The chain couples TRBV5-1 to TRBJ2-1; weak D call: TRBD2 (7 bases). V lost 9 bases, J lost 5 bases, and 21 bases lay in between. Germline lookup yields CDR1 SGHRS and CDR2 YFSETQ. This CDR3 contains 15 residues. The CDR3 DNA sequence: TGCGCCACCCGCCGCTCGGGGGGCCTTGACAATGAGCAGTTCTTC. Translating gives CATRRSGGLDNEQFF.

This rearrangement joins TRBV14 to TRBJ1-4; tentative D call: TRBD1 (6 bases). V was pared by 3 bases and J by 5 bases, with 13 bases between. This CDR3 contains 15 residues. CDR1 is SGHDN, CDR2 FVKESK, per germline. The chain's CDR3 is CASSHPGVLNEKLFF. CDR3 sequence (DNA): TGTGCCAGCAGCCACCCAGGGGTGTTGAATGAAAAACTGTTTTTT.

J is TRBJ2-3 and V is TRBV24-1; TRBD1 aligns across 11 bases. V shed 3 bases, J shed 5 bases, and the junction held 6 bases outside the gene matches. The CDR3 runs 16 residues. Looked up from germline, CDR1 is KGHDR and CDR2 is SFDVKD. This CDR3 is CATSDPGQGGRDTQYF. The CDR3 coding sequence is TGTGCCACCAGTGATCCGGGACAGGGGGGAAGAGATACGCAGTATTTT.

The rearrangement joins TRBV20-1 to TRBJ2-2; D perhaps matches TRBD2 (5 bases). The CDR3 runs to 14 residues. V was shortened by 3 bases and J by 1 base, with 9 bases between the two germline ends. The germline CDR1 and CDR2 sequences are DFQATT and SNEGSKA (reference sequence). CDR3: CSASSGMNTGELFF. CDR3 nucleotides: TGCAGTGCTAGTTCGGGGATGAACACCGGGGAGCTGTTTTTT.

This clone was counted between two and nine times. The CDR3 sequence: CASRAGATYEQYF. CDR3 coding DNA: TGTGCCAGCCGGGCGGGCGCAACCTACGAGCAGTACTTC. V gene TRBV7-9 combines with J gene TRBJ2-7; TRBD2 is a possible D gene (5 bases). The CDR3 consists of 13 residues. The germline V gene encodes CDR1 SEHNR and CDR2 FQNEAQ (reference sequence). Trimming stripped 8 bases from V and 2 bases from J, with 13 bases between. Together with reference TRBV7-9 and TRBJ2-7, the CDR3 gives the full variable domain: DTGVSQNPRHKITKRGQNVTFRCDPISEHNRLYWYRQTLGQGPEFLTYFQNEAQLEKSRLLSDRFSAERPKGSFSTLEIQRTEQGDSAMYLCASRAGATYEQYFGPGTRLTVT.

The rearrangement joins TRBV15 to TRBJ2-3; 7 bases line up with TRBD1. From germline, CDR1 is LNHNV and CDR2 YYDKDF (reference sequence). CDR3 length: 17 amino acids. With V trimmed by 2 bases and J by 2 bases, 10 bases remained unmatched. CDR3 residues: CATSRPAGGGFTDTQYF. The CDR3 DNA sequence: TGTGCCACCAGCAGACCCGCAGGGGGTGGGTTCACAGATACGCAGTATTTT.

The rearrangement joins TRBV6-5 to TRBJ2-1; 13 positions match TRBD2. This CDR3 spans 13 amino acids. V shed 6 bases and J 8 bases; nucleotides not matched to a gene: 1. Germline V gene sequence: CDR1 MNHEY, CDR2 SVGAGI. DNA for the CDR3: TGTGCCAGCAGGGGACTAGCGGGGTATGAGCAGTTCTTC. Translating it yields CASRGLAGYEQFF.

The V gene is TRBV2, the J gene TRBJ1-5; D remains unclear. The germline V gene has CDR1 SNHLY and CDR2 FYNNEI. Deletions cut 7 bases from V and 7 bases from J, with 17 bases between. This CDR3 region has 14 residues. The CDR3 bases are TGTGCCAGCAACCGGGAGCCGTCGGGGCAGCCCCAGCATTTT. It is translated as CASNREPSGQPQHF.

This clone was counted only a few times. DNA of the CDR3: TGCGCCAGCAGCCAAGATATGGGGCTTAGACAGGTAGATTATGGCTACACCTTC. Translation gives CASSQDMGLRQVDYGYTF. The rearrangement links TRBV4-1 to TRBJ1-2, with D maybe TRBD1 (6 bases). Trimming took off 0 bases at V and 5 bases at J, with 22 bases between the two ends. The CDR3 is 18 residues long. Germline V gene data show CDR1 as MGHRA and CDR2 as YSYEKL.